The 13 T cell receptor beta chains reported below all come from one sample, sequenced in a study of Ad26.COV2.S vaccination and SARS-CoV-2 variants. The method was immunoSEQ multiplex PCR; TCRdb's version includes in-frame clones alone and lacks a portion of them. Among 350,000 to 450,000 clones listed, roughly four fifths were seen once. Treatment meaning: approximately 18 received Ad26.COV2.S at low or high dose, single or two shots; roughly 5 received placebo; per-sample allocation not given. Day 63 after the first injection of vaccine or placebo was the sampling time. Sample: peripheral blood, taken in a trial of Ad26.COV2.S vaccine versus placebo. The receptors here all came from a person between 18 and 60 years old who received the Ad26.COV2.S COVID-19 vaccine or a placebo.

The CDR3 sequence is CASSFPGAGNTIYF. The CDR3 nucleotides are TGTGCCAGCAGTTTCCCGGGTGCTGGAAACACCATATATTTT. The rearrangement uses TRBV28 and TRBJ1-3; D is undetermined. Germline values: CDR1 MDHEN, CDR2 SYDVKM. V lost 3 bases, J lost 2 bases, and 8 bases lay in between. This CDR3 spans 14 amino acids.

V usage is TRBV5-1 and J usage is TRBJ2-1; no clear D. V shed 1 base and J shed 7 bases, with 15 bases lying between them. CDR1 is SGHRS, CDR2 YFSETQ, per germline. There are 15 residues in the CDR3. The CDR3 here is CASSLITQPGNEQFF. CDR3 DNA: TGCGCCAGCAGCTTGATTACCCAACCTGGGAATGAGCAGTTCTTC.

V and J are TRBV5-1 and TRBJ1-5; D not resolved. This CDR3 has 14 amino acids. CDR1 SGHRS and CDR2 YFSETQ come from the germline V gene. The V end was cut by 2 bases, the J end by 7 bases, with 13 bases between. The CDR3 DNA reads as TGCGCCAGCAGCTTAATATCGGACGGGCAGCCCCAGCATTTT. This gives the protein CASSLISDGQPQHF.

This chain connects TRBV6-4 to TRBJ2-2; D remains unclear. The CDR3 is 13 amino acids. Germline V gene sequence: CDR1 MRHNA, CDR2 SNTAGT. The V and J ends lost 5 bases and 7 bases respectively, with 11 bases between them. The CDR3 sequence: CASSYRTDGELFF. The CDR3 DNA follows: TGTGCCAGCAGTTATAGAACTGACGGGGAGCTGTTTTTT.

This clone was counted only a few times. The chain couples TRBV5-4 to TRBJ1-6; 8 bases fit TRBD1. Looked up from germline, CDR1 is SGHNT and CDR2 is YYREEE (reference sequence). V trimming: 4 bases; J trimming: 4 bases; junction bases outside the gene matches: 7. The CDR3 totals 16 residues. The CDR3 reads CASSPGQGAYNSPLHF. CDR3 nucleotide sequence: TGTGCCAGCAGCCCAGGACAGGGAGCGTATAATTCACCCCTCCACTTT. The full variable domain, rest sourced from reference TRBV5-4 and TRBJ1-6, is ETGVTQSPTHLIKTRGQQVTLRCSSQSGHNTVSWYQQALGQGPQFIFQYYREEENGRGNFPPRFSGLQFPNYSSELNVNALELDDSALYLCASSPGQGAYNSPLHFGNGTRLTVT.

The chain is built from TRBV10-3 and TRBJ2-7; D not certain. The CDR3 has 13 residues. Germline V lookup: CDR1 ENHRY, CDR2 SYGVKD. Trimming left V 3 bases short and J 3 bases short, with 9 bases between. CDR3 nucleotides: TGTGCCATCAGTGACGGGCAGTTCTACGAGCAGTACTTC. Translation: CAISDGQFYEQYF.

The rearrangement links TRBV6-6 to TRBJ2-6; D gene ambiguous. CDR1 and CDR2 (germline): MNHNY, SVGAGI (reference sequence). V was shortened by 0 bases and J by 1 base, with 4 bases between the two germline ends. The CDR3 length is 15 residues. Written as DNA, the CDR3 is TGTGCCAGCAGTTACTCGAGGTCTGGGGCCAACGTCCTGACTTTC. Translating gives CASSYSRSGANVLTF.

The chain combines TRBV5-4 with TRBJ1-2; 10 nucleotides align to TRBD1. Germline V gene lookup returns CDR1 SGHNT and CDR2 YYREEE (reference sequence). V shed 7 bases and J 3 bases; nucleotides not matched to a gene: 6. This CDR3 region has 14 residues. CDR3 coding DNA: TGTGCCAGCGCCGGACAGGGGGTTTACTATGGCTACACCTTC. It is translated as CASAGQGVYYGYTF.

The V gene is TRBV5-6, the J gene TRBJ2-7, with 9 bases that match TRBD1. The germline gives CDR1 SGHDT, CDR2 YYEEEE. The CDR3 spans 17 residues. J was trimmed by 3 bases and V by 0 bases; bases with no gene match: 10. The CDR3 loop reads CASSLGRVWTGDYEQYF. For the CDR3, the DNA is TGTGCCAGCAGCTTGGGGAGGGTTTGGACAGGGGACTACGAGCAGTACTTC.

The chain recombines TRBV4-1 with TRBJ2-3; D gene ambiguous. CDR1 is MGHRA and CDR2 is YSYEKL in the germline V gene. This CDR3 is 14 amino acids long. Trimming cost V 1 base and J 5 bases, with 10 bases left between them. The CDR3 bases are TGCGCCAGCAGCCAAGGTTCGATTGGAGATACGCAGTATTTT. Protein sequence: CASSQGSIGDTQYF.

The V call is TRBV6-2 or TRBV6-3, the J call TRBJ2-7, with 8 positions matching TRBD2. CDR1 MNHEY and CDR2 SVGEGT come from the germline V gene. The CDR3 sequence is 16 residues long. V was pared by 2 bases and J by 4 bases, with 10 bases of the junction left unmatched. The CDR3, as DNA: TGTGCCAGCAGTTACCCCCAAAGCGGGGGTAGATACGAGCAGTACTTC. This codes for CASSYPQSGGRYEQYF.

The CDR3 nucleotides read TGCGCCAGCAGCCCGTCTTCAGGGTGGAATTCACCCCTCCACTTT. Translated, it gives CASSPSSGWNSPLHF. The rearrangement links TRBV5-1 to TRBJ1-6; perhaps TRBD1 as D (5 bases). This CDR3 contains 15 residues. With 4 bases removed from V and 7 bases from J, the gap between germline ends came to 15 bases. Looked up from germline, CDR1 is SGHRS and CDR2 is YFSETQ. Together with reference TRBV5-1 and TRBJ1-6, the CDR3 gives the full variable domain: KAGVTQTPRYLIKTRGQQVTLSCSPISGHRSVSWYQQTPGQGLQFLFEYFSETQRNKGNFPGRFSGRQFSNSRSEMNVSTLELGDSALYLCASSPSSGWNSPLHFGNGTRLTVT.

The V call is TRBV5-5, the J call TRBJ1-2; D gene unclear. The germline gives CDR1 SGHKS, CDR2 YYEKEE (reference sequence). The CDR3 runs 12 residues. Trimming left V 0 bases short and J 7 bases short, with 7 bases between. The CDR3 spells CASSLDRRGYTF. The CDR3 nucleotides are TGTGCCAGCAGCTTGGATCGACGTGGCTACACCTTC.